The rows below give T cell receptor beta chains drawn from one sample of a study of cytomegalovirus exposure and HLA in healthy donors. Here immunoSEQ multiplex PCR was the method, and the copy in TCRdb shows in-frame clones only, minus some. The repertoire holds roughly 180,000 clones, over 70% seen once, with over 1.1% in the top ten. Source material: PBMCs. The source is a man aged 18 to 29 in good health and CMV-seronegative. Each CDR3 is given with its conserved first and last residue. The D gene is left open where the match is weak. A clone size is listed for some rows: how often the clone was seen (once, few, many), or a class if it is expanded.

size	D	V	J	CDR3	DNA
NA	TRBD2	TRBV5-1	TRBJ2-1	CASSLLAGGPGEQFF	TGCGCCAGCAGCTTACTAGCGGGGGGGCCGGGTGAGCAGTTCTTC
NA	NA	TRBV5-4	TRBJ1-2	CASSLRGYGYTF	TGTGCCAGCAGCTTGCGGGGGTATGGCTACACCTTC
NA	TRBD2	TRBV14	TRBJ2-1	CASSLRLAGEFGEQFF	TGTGCCAGCAGCCTTCGACTAGCGGGGGAATTTGGTGAGCAGTTCTTC
NA	NA	TRBV27	TRBJ2-7	CASSLHREEHYEQYF	TGTGCCAGCAGTCTACACAGGGAAGAGCACTACGAGCAGTACTTC
NA	TRBD1	TRBV7-6	TRBJ2-5	CASSSYRGARKQETQYF	TGTGCCAGCAGCTCCTACAGGGGCGCAAGGAAGCAAGAGACCCAGTACTTC
NA	NA	TRBV27	TRBJ1-5	CASSDTTGPQHF	TGTGCCAGCAGTGACACGACAGGACCCCAGCATTTT
NA	NA	TRBV5-6	TRBJ2-4	CASSLDRRNIQYF	TGTGCCAGCAGCTTGGACAGGAGAAACATTCAGTACTTC
few	NA	TRBV5-4	TRBJ1-4	CASSSRGYEKLFF	TGTGCCAGCAGCTCCAGGGGATATGAAAAACTGTTTTTT
NA	NA	TRBV30	TRBJ1-1	CAWSVSGDTEAFF	TGTGCCTGGAGTGTTTCGGGGGACACTGAAGCTTTCTTT
once	TRBD2	TRBV6-1	TRBJ2-3	CASSESGGASDTQYF	TGTGCCAGCAGTGAATCGGGGGGGGCATCAGATACGCAGTATTTT
NA	TRBD1	TRBV5-5	TRBJ1-3	CASSQWGQSSGNTIYF	TGTGCCAGCAGCCAGTGGGGACAGTCCTCTGGAAACACCATATATTTT
NA	TRBD2	TRBV7-2	TRBJ2-2	CASSPTGLAGGTGELFF	TGTGCCAGCAGCCCCACCGGACTAGCGGGGGGGACCGGGGAGCTGTTTTTT
NA	NA	TRBV7-9	TRBJ1-2	CASSLQGHYGYTF	TGTGCCAGCAGCTTACAGGGGCATTATGGCTACACCTTC
NA	TRBD2	TRBV7-8	TRBJ2-3	CASSFPLAGASSTDTQYF	TGTGCCAGCAGCTTCCCACTAGCGGGGGCCTCCAGCACAGATACGCAGTATTTT
NA	NA	TRBV4-3	TRBJ2-1	CASSPRTFYNEQFF	TGCGCCAGCAGCCCTCGGACTTTTTACAATGAGCAGTTCTTC
NA	TRBD2	TRBV7-3	TRBJ2-6	CASSPRGGPGANVLTF	TGTGCCAGCAGCCCCCGGGGGGGACCTGGGGCCAACGTCCTGACTTTC
NA	NA	TRBV27	TRBJ2-7	CASSTVRGAQYEQYF	TGTGCCAGCAGTACAGTCCGGGGGGCGCAGTACGAGCAGTACTTC
few	NA	TRBV2	TRBJ1-2	CASSQSPNYGYTF	TGTGCCAGCAGTCAGTCCCCTAACTATGGCTACACCTTC
NA	TRBD1	TRBV9	TRBJ2-1	CASSVWTGANEQFF	TGTGCCAGCAGCGTATGGACAGGGGCCAATGAGCAGTTCTTC
NA	NA	TRBV27	TRBJ2-7	CASSLSTGNNYEQYF	TGTGCCAGCAGCCTCTCAACGGGGAACAACTACGAGCAGTACTTC
NA	TRBD2	TRBV27	TRBJ2-7	CASSPNSAGVYEQYF	TGTGCCAGCAGTCCAAACAGCGCGGGGGTTTACGAGCAGTACTTC
once	NA	TRBV7-3	TRBJ2-3	CASSSTSGDTQYF	TGTGCCAGCAGCTCCACCTCGGGGGATACGCAGTATTTT
NA	NA	TRBV15	TRBJ2-7	CATSTKQGYEQYF	TGTGCCACCAGCACCAAACAGGGCTACGAGCAGTACTTC
NA	NA	TRBV18	TRBJ2-5	CASSPGRETQYF	TGTGCCAGCTCACCTGGGCGAGAGACCCAGTACTTC
NA	NA	TRBV15	TRBJ2-7	CATSIGDYEQYF	TGTGCCACCAGCATCGGAGACTACGAGCAGTACTTC
NA	NA	TRBV13	TRBJ1-2	CASSLYRAPYRGSGYTF	TGTGCCAGCAGCCTATACAGGGCCCCATACCGAGGTTCTGGCTACACCTTC
NA	TRBD1	TRBV19	TRBJ2-7	CASSPWTGAPGEQYF	TGTGCCAGTAGTCCATGGACAGGGGCACCTGGGGAGCAGTACTTC
NA	NA	TRBV30	TRBJ2-1	CAWSDSLYNEQFF	TGTGCCTGGAGTGATAGCCTTTACAATGAGCAGTTCTTC
NA	TRBD2	TRBV7-9	TRBJ2-7	CASSQPLAGAYEQYF	TGTGCCAGCAGCCAGCCACTAGCGGGGGCCTACGAGCAGTACTTC
NA	NA	TRBV27	TRBJ1-4	CASSPYKATNEKLFF	TGTGCCAGCAGTCCGTACAAAGCAACTAATGAAAAACTGTTTTTT
few	NA	TRBV18	TRBJ1-2	CASSRWSSNYGYTF	TGTGCCAGCTCCCGGTGGAGTTCTAACTATGGCTACACCTTC
NA	TRBD1	TRBV14	TRBJ1-2	CASSRFGGTGGYGYTF	TGTGCCAGCAGCCGCTTTGGGGGGACAGGGGGCTATGGCTACACCTTC
NA	TRBD2	TRBV7-2	TRBJ2-3	CASSRIAGGLTDTQYF	TGTGCCAGCAGCCGTATAGCGGGGGGCCTCACAGATACGCAGTATTTT
NA	TRBD2	TRBV2	TRBJ2-3	CASTQAGGLKQYF	TGTGCCAGCACGCAAGCGGGGGGCCTTAAGCAGTATTTT
few	TRBD2	TRBV27	TRBJ2-2	CASSSTSGGAGGELFF	TGTGCCAGCAGTTCAACTAGCGGGGGGGCAGGCGGGGAGCTGTTTTTT
NA	NA	TRBV5-4	TRBJ2-3	CASSFPGVSDTQYF	TGTGCCAGCAGCTTCCCCGGGGTCTCAGATACGCAGTATTTT
NA	NA	TRBV5-4	TRBJ2-1	CASSLARIGNEQFF	TGTGCCAGCAGCTTGGCTAGGATAGGCAATGAGCAGTTCTTC
NA	NA	TRBV5-5	TRBJ1-5	CASSLQGWQPQHF	TGTGCCAGCAGCTTGCAGGGGTGGCAGCCCCAGCATTTT
NA	NA	TRBV9	TRBJ1-1	CASSGPLGQGKNTEAFF	TGTGCCAGCAGCGGCCCCTTGGGGCAGGGGAAGAACACTGAAGCTTTCTTT
NA	NA	TRBV6-5	TRBJ1-2	CASSYSSAQGLYGYTF	TGTGCCAGCAGTTACTCGAGCGCGCAGGGGCTCTATGGCTACACCTTC
NA	NA	TRBV30	TRBJ2-5	CAWSGHRPLRETQYF	TGTGCCTGGAGTGGCCACCGCCCCCTGCGAGAGACCCAGTACTTC
NA	NA	TRBV6-1	TRBJ2-1	CASSDRTLFRGYEQFF	TGTGCCAGCAGTGACAGGACACTCTTCCGGGGGTATGAGCAGTTCTTC
NA	TRBD1	TRBV5-1	TRBJ1-2	CASSLSSGGHGYTF	TGCGCCAGCAGCCTCTCCTCAGGGGGTCATGGCTACACCTTC
NA	NA	TRBV5-1	TRBJ2-7	CASSLYLGGEQYF	TGCGCCAGCAGCTTGTATCTAGGGGGCGAGCAGTACTTC
once	TRBD2	TRBV7-9	TRBJ2-1	CASSAGLVGGSYNEQFF	TGTGCCAGCAGCGCTGGACTAGTCGGAGGGTCCTACAATGAGCAGTTCTTC
NA	NA	TRBV23-1	TRBJ2-7	CAGSFPSEQYF	TGCGCCGGCTCATTCCCCTCCGAGCAGTACTTC
NA	NA	TRBV6-5	TRBJ1-2	CASSYRLPANYGYTF	TGTGCCAGCAGTTATCGCCTTCCGGCTAACTATGGCTACACCTTC
NA	NA	TRBV5-1	TRBJ2-2	CASRFRQDTGELFF	TGCGCCAGCAGGTTCCGACAGGACACCGGGGAGCTGTTTTTT
NA	NA	TRBV18	TRBJ1-2	CASSPTVEYGYTF	TGTGCCAGCTCACCCACAGTAGAATATGGCTACACCTTC
NA	TRBD1	TRBV6-6	TRBJ1-5	CASSPRGQGNQPQHF	TGTGCCAGCAGTCCGAGGGGACAGGGAAATCAGCCCCAGCATTTT
few	NA	TRBV2	TRBJ1-1	CASSDQQGNTEAFF	TGTGCCAGCAGTGATCAACAGGGGAACACTGAAGCTTTCTTT
few	TRBD2	TRBV6-4	TRBJ2-1	CASSPSGTSYNEQFF	TGTGCCAGCAGTCCCAGCGGGACGTCCTACAATGAGCAGTTCTTC
NA	NA	TRBV7-9	TRBJ2-5	CASSFARGLGVETQYF	TGTGCCAGCAGTTTCGCTAGGGGGTTGGGAGTGGAGACCCAGTACTTC
NA	NA	TRBV18	TRBJ1-1	CASSLRRGTMNTEAFF	TGTGCCAGCTCACTAAGGAGGGGGACTATGAACACTGAAGCTTTCTTT
NA	NA	TRBV6-5	TRBJ2-5	CASSYFGRGGQKTQYF	TGTGCCAGCAGTTACTTCGGCAGGGGAGGGCAAAAGACCCAGTACTTC
NA	NA	TRBV5-1	TRBJ1-1	CASSLDGQGNTEAFF	TGCGCCAGCAGCTTGGACGGGCAGGGGAACACTGAAGCTTTCTTT
NA	NA	TRBV28	TRBJ2-3	CASSRRTDTQYF	TGTGCCAGCAGCAGAAGAACAGATACGCAGTATTTT
NA	NA	TRBV4-1	TRBJ1-3	CASSQDHRVALLSGNTIYF	TGCGCCAGCAGCCAAGATCACCGGGTAGCACTACTCTCTGGAAACACCATATATTTT